One and the same sample provided the 13 T cell receptor beta chains below, sequenced in a study of T cell changes during pregnancy in multiple sclerosis. Sequenced by immunoSEQ multiplex PCR; TCRdb stores in-frame clones only, minus some. The table lists approximately 61,000 clones, 80% to 95% of them singletons, with approximately 3.8% in the top ten. The material sequenced was peripheral blood, taken after pregnancy. All receptors come from a female donor in good health, enrolled as a control in a pregnancy study.

This chain connects TRBV4-1 to TRBJ1-5, with 8 bases identical to TRBD1. This CDR3 is 15 amino acids long. Germline CDR1 and CDR2: MGHRA and YSYEKL. Trimming took 4 bases from V and 5 from J; bases not matched to a gene: 7. The CDR3 reads CASSPQGAGDQPQHF. The CDR3 DNA sequence: TGCGCCAGCAGCCCCCAGGGGGCAGGCGATCAGCCCCAGCATTTT.

The genes are TRBV29-1 and TRBJ1-2; 7 nucleotides align to TRBD1. The germline gives CDR1 SQVTM, CDR2 ANQGSEA. The CDR3 length is 13 residues. Trimming cost V 6 bases and J 8 bases; bases outside gene matches: 12. The CDR3 DNA reads as TGCAGCGTCGCTTACGACAGGGTGGCCGGCTACACCTTC. It encodes CSVAYDRVAGYTF.

V gene TRBV28 combines with J gene TRBJ2-5, with 7 bases aligning to TRBD1. V lost 7 bases to trimming and J lost 3 bases; unmatched junction nucleotides: 11. This CDR3 spans 15 amino acids. The germline V gene encodes CDR1 MDHEN and CDR2 SYDVKM. The CDR3 loop reads CASTRGGLSKETQYF. CDR3 nucleotides: TGTGCCAGCACCCGAGGGGGCCTCTCGAAAGAGACCCAGTACTTC.

This clone appeared a few times. The chain carries TRBV2 and TRBJ1-1; TRBD1 might be the D (6 bases). V lost 3 bases to trimming and J lost 1 base, with 12 bases between them. The CDR3 is made up of 15 amino acids. Germline V gene sequence: CDR1 SNHLY, CDR2 FYNNEI. CDR3 bases: TGTGCCAGCAGTGAGACAGGATTCGGGAACACTGAAGCTTTCTTT. This encodes CASSETGFGNTEAFF.

CDR3 in amino acids: CASGPPGPQETQYF. As DNA, the CDR3 is TGTGCTAGTGGTCCTCCGGGTCCTCAAGAGACCCAGTACTTC. J is TRBJ2-5 and V is TRBV12-5; D uncertain. Trimming shortened V by 5 bases and J by 2 bases, and 12 bases separated the two germline ends. Per germline, CDR1 LGHNT and CDR2 FRNRAP. CDR3 length: 14 residues.

J is TRBJ2-3 and V is TRBV4-2; TRBD2 agrees at 10 bases. Germline V gene sequence: CDR1 LGHNA, CDR2 YNFKEQ. The CDR3 sequence is 15 residues long. V lost 2 bases to trimming and J lost 4 bases; unmatched junction nucleotides: 3. CDR3 region: CASSQSSGSADTQYF. The DNA for the CDR3 is TGTGCCAGCAGCCAATCTAGCGGGAGCGCAGATACGCAGTATTTT.

The chain employs TRBV19 and TRBJ2-3; D call uncertain. Germline V gives CDR1 LNHDA, CDR2 SQIVND (reference sequence). V gave up 3 bases and J gave up 5 bases, with 9 bases separating them. CDR3 length: 13 amino acids. CDR3 protein: CASSIGVGDTQYF. DNA for the CDR3: TGTGCCAGTAGTATCGGAGTCGGAGATACGCAGTATTTT.

Of note for this clone: This sample also contains other DNA sequences that code for the same CDR3. V is TRBV19 and J is TRBJ1-2; 10 bases are shared with TRBD1. V lost 6 bases, J lost 8 bases, and 15 bases stayed unmatched. Germline assignment: CDR1 LNHDA and CDR2 SQIVND (reference sequence). The CDR3 loop spans 16 amino acids. In DNA, the CDR3 is TGTGCCAGTAGCTCTACGCCGGGACAGGGGCGCCAGGGCTACACCTTC. Its translation: CASSSTPGQGRQGYTF.

The J gene is TRBJ2-1, the V gene TRBV7-8, with D perhaps TRBD2 (6 bases). The CDR3 consists of 15 residues. V was trimmed by 4 bases and J by 8 bases, leaving 18 bases between them. The germline CDR1 and CDR2 sequences are SGHVS and FQNEAQ. CDR3 sequence reads: CASSSLAGRMHEQFF. In DNA, the CDR3 is TGTGCCAGCAGCTCCCTGGCCGGGAGAATGCATGAGCAGTTCTTC.

V usage is TRBV6-5 and J usage is TRBJ1-1, with 7 positions matching TRBD1. The CDR3 runs 15 residues. Germline trimming cut 1 base from V and 1 base from J; bases unmatched to any gene: 3. The V gene's germline CDR1 is MNHEY and CDR2 SVGAGI. CDR3 in DNA: TGTGCCAGCAGTTACTGGACAGGTGGGAACACTGAAGCTTTCTTT. It translates to CASSYWTGGNTEAFF.

This chain joins TRBV7-2 and TRBJ2-1; 9 positions match TRBD1. The CDR3 totals 15 residues. Germline CDR1 SGHTA, CDR2 FQGNSA. With V trimmed by 4 bases and J by 5 bases, 6 bases remained unmatched. The CDR3, as DNA: TGTGCCAGCAGCTCCCAGGACAGGGGAAACAATGAGCAGTTCTTC. It yields the protein CASSSQDRGNNEQFF.

The chain links TRBV2 to TRBJ2-5; a weak D match, TRBD1 (6 bases). Trimming left V 10 bases short and J 4 bases short, with 19 bases between. The CDR3 runs 14 residues. Germline V gene data show CDR1 as SNHLY and CDR2 as FYNNEI. Written as DNA, the CDR3 is TGTGCCACCCTCTTTCTCCGGGACACAGAGACCCAGTACTTC. Its translation: CATLFLRDTETQYF.

The V call is TRBV7-2, the J call TRBJ2-7; TRBD2 is a possible D gene (5 bases). The CDR3 length is 13 residues. Germline V gene sequence: CDR1 SGHTA, CDR2 FQGNSA. Trimming left V 4 bases short and J 2 bases short, with 9 bases between. CDR3 sequence (DNA): TGTGCCAGCAGCTGGGAGCAGACCTACGAGCAGTACTTC. It specifies CASSWEQTYEQYF.